This entry concerns a single TCR beta chain. This sample was taken from a study of CD8 T cells in Susac syndrome. The study sequenced TCR beta in blood CD8+ and CD4+ T cells. The authors negatively isolated CD8+ and CD4+ T cells and FACS-enriched TEMRA cells. RNA, at about 0.45 to 1 ug, was reverse transcribed with random hexamers. Amplification of TCR beta CDR3 used immunoSEQ multiplex PCR across 54 Vbeta and 13 Jbeta. One entry per CDR3 protein results from TCRdb running MiXCR on the immunoSEQ multiplex PCR reads. This sample has under 200,000 distinct CDR3 sequences; roughly 94% occur once, and the top ten carry 0.08% to 0.11%. CDR1 and CDR2 (germline): GTSNPN, SVGIG (reference sequence). The V end lost 3 bases, the J end lost 2 bases, and 10 bases lay between the germline ends. This CDR3 region has 14 residues.

The chain uses TRBV30 and TRBJ2-2; D is unresolved. The specimen sequenced was CD4+ T cells from PBMCs. The sequence derives from a human donor in good health. The CDR3 loop is CAWRGQANTGELFF. In DNA form, the CDR3 reads TGTGCCTGGAGAGGGCAAGCTAACACCGGGGAGCTGTTTTTT.